The entry below describes one TCR beta chain. The data were taken from a study of blood T cell repertoires in COVID-19. Turning to the study itself: Samples representing acute and convalescent COVID-19 were sourced from the United States, Italy and Spain.

Produced via immunoSEQ multiplex PCR; TCRdb's table is partial and in-frame only. Of about 130,000 clones in the sample, 80% to 90% were seen once. V dropped 0 bases and J dropped 7 bases, with 31 bases sitting between them. The CDR3 is 20 residues long. CDR1 SGHDN and CDR2 FVKESK come from the germline V gene. V usage is TRBV14 and J usage is TRBJ2-7; D is possibly TRBD1 (6 bases). This clonotype was sampled from a woman between 45 and 65 years old who had recovered from COVID-19. The sequenced sample consisted of PBMCs or T cells enriched from blood (not recorded which). The CDR3 spells CASSQEDGGWTATLRGEQYF. The CDR3 bases are TGTGCCAGCAGCCAAGAAGATGGGGGATGGACAGCCACGTTGAGGGGAGAGCAGTACTTC.